The next 3 T cell receptor beta chains were all read from a single sample in a study of memory CD4+ T cells and cytomegalovirus serostatus. The sort gate was single viable CD3+CD4+CD8-CD45RO+ cells for memory CD4+ T cells. Only in-frame clones appear in the TCRdb table, and some are missing; sequencing was by immunoSEQ multiplex PCR. Counted here are over 50,000 clones, roughly four fifths occurring once; the ten biggest clones make up roughly 1.7%. Sequencing input: memory CD4+ T cells from blood. The receptors come from an adult in good health and CMV-seronegative.

V gene TRBV28 combines with J gene TRBJ2-2, with no clear D. This CDR3 is built from 14 residues. V was shortened by 8 bases and J by 5 bases, with 15 bases between the two germline ends. CDR1 is MDHEN and CDR2 is SYDVKM in the germline V gene. The chain's CDR3 is CASCGTSQTGELFF. The DNA of the CDR3 is TGTGCCAGCTGCGGTACTTCGCAGACCGGGGAGCTGTTTTTT.

This clone was counted once. The chain carries TRBV28 and TRBJ1-1; D is unclear. Germline values: CDR1 MDHEN, CDR2 SYDVKM. The CDR3 runs to 15 residues. Trimming left V 3 bases short and J 0 bases short, with 11 bases between. The DNA for the CDR3 is TGTGCCAGCAGTTTGACTGGGGAGATGAACACTGAAGCTTTCTTT. Amino acid sequence: CASSLTGEMNTEAFF.

The V and J genes are TRBV6-5 and TRBJ2-2, with D tentatively TRBD1 (5 bases). The germline V gene encodes CDR1 MNHEY and CDR2 SVGAGI. Trimming pared 8 bases from V and 4 bases from J, leaving 14 bases between. The CDR3 has 14 residues. CDR3 sequence (DNA): TGTGCCAGCGGTAGGGGTCGCACCACCGGGGAGCTGTTTTTT. It codes for CASGRGRTTGELFF.